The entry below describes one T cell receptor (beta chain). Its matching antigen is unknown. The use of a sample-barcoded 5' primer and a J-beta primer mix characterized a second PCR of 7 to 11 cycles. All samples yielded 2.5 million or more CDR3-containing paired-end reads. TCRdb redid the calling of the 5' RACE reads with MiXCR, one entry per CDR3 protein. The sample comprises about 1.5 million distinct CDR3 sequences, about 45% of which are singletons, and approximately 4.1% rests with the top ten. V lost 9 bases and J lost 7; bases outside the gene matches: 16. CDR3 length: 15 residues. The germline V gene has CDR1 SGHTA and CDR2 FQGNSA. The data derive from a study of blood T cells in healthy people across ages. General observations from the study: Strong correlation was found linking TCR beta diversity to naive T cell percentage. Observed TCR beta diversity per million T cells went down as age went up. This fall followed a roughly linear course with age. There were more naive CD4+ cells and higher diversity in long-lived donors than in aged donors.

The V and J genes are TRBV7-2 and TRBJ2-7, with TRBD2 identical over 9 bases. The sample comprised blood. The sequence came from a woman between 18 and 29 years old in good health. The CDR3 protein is CASTRGGGASFEQYF. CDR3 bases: TGTGCCAGTACCAGGGGCGGGGGGGCTTCGTTTGAGCAGTACTTC.